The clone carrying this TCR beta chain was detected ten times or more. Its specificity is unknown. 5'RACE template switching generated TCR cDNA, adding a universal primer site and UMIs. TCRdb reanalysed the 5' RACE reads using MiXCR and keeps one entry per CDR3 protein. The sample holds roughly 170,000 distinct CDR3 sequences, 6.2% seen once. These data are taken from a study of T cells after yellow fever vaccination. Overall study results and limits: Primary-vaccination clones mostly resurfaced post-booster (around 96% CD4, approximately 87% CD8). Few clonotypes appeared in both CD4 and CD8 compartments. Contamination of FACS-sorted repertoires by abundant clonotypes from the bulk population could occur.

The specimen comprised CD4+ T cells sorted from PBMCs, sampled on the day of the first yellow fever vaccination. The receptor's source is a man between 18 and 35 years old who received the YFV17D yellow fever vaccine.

CDR3 in amino acids: CASSFRPVISGANVLTF. In DNA, the CDR3 is TGTGCCAGCAGCTTTCGACCGGTGATTTCTGGGGCCAACGTCCTGACTTTC. The chain couples TRBV7-9 to TRBJ2-6; D ambiguous. The CDR3 consists of 17 residues. V lost 3 bases and J lost 1, with 13 bases in between. Per germline, CDR1 SEHNR and CDR2 FQNEAQ (reference sequence).